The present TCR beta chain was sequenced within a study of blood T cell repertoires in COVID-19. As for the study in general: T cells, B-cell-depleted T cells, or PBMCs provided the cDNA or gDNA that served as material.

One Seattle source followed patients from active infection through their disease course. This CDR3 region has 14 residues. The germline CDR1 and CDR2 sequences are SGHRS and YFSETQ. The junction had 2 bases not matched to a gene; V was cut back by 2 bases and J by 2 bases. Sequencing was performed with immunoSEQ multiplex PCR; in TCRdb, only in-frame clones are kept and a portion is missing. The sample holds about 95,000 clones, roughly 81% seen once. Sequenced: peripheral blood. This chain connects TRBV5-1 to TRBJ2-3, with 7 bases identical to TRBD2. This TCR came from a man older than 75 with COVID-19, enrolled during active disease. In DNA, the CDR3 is TGCGCCAGCAGCTTTGGGGACTACACAGATACGCAGTATTTT. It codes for CASSFGDYTDTQYF.